This T cell receptor (beta chain) derives from a study of blood T cell repertoires in COVID-19. On the study more broadly: There were acute and convalescent COVID-19 samples, and they came from the United States, Italy and Spain.

Authors' analysis steps: It was from reference gene primer amplification that nucleated cell counts were estimated. Some clones are missing from TCRdb's copy, which holds only in-frame ones; the method was immunoSEQ multiplex PCR. V, J and clone size were drawn from that table, and D and trimming were deduced from the DNA. The sample holds under 200,000 clones, 87% seen once. Sequenced input: peripheral blood. The receptor was derived from an older woman who had recovered from COVID-19.

CDR3 DNA: TGTGCCAGCACCCGGGGTGGTCCCACTGAAGCTTTCTTT. As protein: CASTRGGPTEAFF. This sequence joins TRBV28 and TRBJ1-1; D gene uncertain. The CDR3 has 13 amino acids. The germline gives CDR1 MDHEN, CDR2 SYDVKM. Trimming took 7 bases from V and 4 from J, leaving 13 bases between them. Together with reference TRBV28 and TRBJ1-1, the CDR3 gives the full variable domain: DVKVTQSSRYLVKRTGEKVFLECVQDMDHENMFWYRQDPGLGLRLIYFSYDVKMKEKGDIPEGYSVSREKKERFSLILESASTNQTSMYLCASTRGGPTEAFFGQGTRLTVV.